The 30 T cell receptor beta chains below come from one sample, sequenced in a study of response to subunit inactivated influenza vaccine. TCRdb ran MiXCR on the RT-PCR reads and lists one entry per CDR3 protein. The sample has about 780,000 distinct CDR3 sequences, around 20% seen once. The sequences come from PBMCs from blood, collected more than 4 days after vaccination. These receptors originate from a man in his fifties or sixties who received an inactivated influenza vaccine.

This clonotype was detected only a few times. The rearrangement links TRBV4-3 to TRBJ1-4; D is unresolved. Germline lookup yields CDR1 LGHNA and CDR2 YSLEER. Trimming shortened V by 3 bases and J by 12 bases, and 11 bases separated the two germline ends. This CDR3 comprises 12 residues. In DNA form, the CDR3 reads TGCGCCAGCAGCCACAGGAGCGGAGAACTGTTTTTT. Protein product: CASSHRSGELFF.

This chain uses TRBV30 with TRBJ2-2, with TRBD2 as a possible D gene (6 bases). The CDR3 extends over 15 amino acids. Germline V CDR1 and CDR2: GTSNPN, SVGIG (reference sequence). V was shortened by 3 bases and J by 1 base, with 12 bases between the two germline ends. The CDR3: CAWRGRGMNTGELFF. Here the CDR3 DNA reads TGTGCCTGGAGAGGTCGCGGGATGAACACCGGGGAGCTGTTTTTT.

This clonotype was seen a few times. The chain employs TRBV5-1 and TRBJ1-5; TRBD1 matches 10 bases. CDR1 is SGHRS, CDR2 YFSETQ, per germline. This CDR3 comprises 15 residues. With 4 bases clipped from V and 4 bases from J, the junction kept 5 bases outside the gene matches. In nucleotides, the CDR3 is TGCGCCAGCAGCGCCGGGACAGGGGTTAATCAGCCCCAGCATTTT. This codes for CASSAGTGVNQPQHF.

This chain uses TRBV7-9 with TRBJ2-7; 9 bases map to TRBD1. Germline CDR1 reads SEHNR; CDR2 reads FQNEAQ (reference sequence). Trimming took 4 bases from V and 2 from J; bases not matched to a gene: 3. This CDR3 has 14 amino acids. The DNA for the CDR3 is TGTGCCAGCAGCTGGACAGGGGAACCCTACGAGCAGTACTTC. Residues: CASSWTGEPYEQYF.

A note on this clonotype: This sequence may be a read error, since a much larger clone differs from it by one base. The chain combines TRBV24-1 with TRBJ2-1, with unresolved D. Germline CDR1 reads KGHDR; CDR2 reads SFDVKD. The length of the CDR3 is 12 residues. Deletions cut 2 bases from V and 5 bases from J, with 3 bases between. The CDR3 sequence: CATSDSDNEQFF. The CDR3 DNA reads TGTGCCACCAGTGATTCGGACAATGAGCAGTTCTTC.

This chain joins TRBV15 and TRBJ2-1; TRBD2 matches 9 bases. CDR1 and CDR2 from the germline V gene are LNHNV and YYDKDF (reference sequence). This CDR3 contains 16 residues. The J segment lost 2 bases and the V segment lost 5 bases, leaving 7 bases of the junction unmatched. CDR3: CATSPLWTSAYNEQFF. In DNA, the CDR3 is TGTGCCACCAGCCCGCTATGGACTAGCGCCTACAATGAGCAGTTCTTC.

This clonotype occurred many times. This chain uses TRBV20-1 with TRBJ2-1, with 7 bases aligning to TRBD2. Unmatched junction bases numbered 8, after V lost 6 bases and J lost 0 bases. The CDR3 sequence is 15 residues long. The germline gives CDR1 DFQATT, CDR2 SNEGSKA (reference sequence). DNA of the CDR3: TGCAGTGCAGAATCTAGCGGAAGCTCCTACAATGAGCAGTTCTTC. It translates to CSAESSGSSYNEQFF.

This clonotype was observed many times. V usage is TRBV6-2 or TRBV6-3 and J usage is TRBJ2-1, with D tentatively TRBD2 (5 bases). Trimming cost V 0 bases and J 0 bases, with 18 bases left between them. This CDR3 has 19 residues. CDR1 MNHEY and CDR2 SVGEGT come from the germline V gene. As DNA, the CDR3 is TGTGCCAGCAGTTACTCGGTCTTATCGGGGTCGAGCTCCTACAATGAGCAGTTCTTC. Translated, it gives CASSYSVLSGSSSYNEQFF.

The chain combines TRBV7-2 with TRBJ1-2; tentative D call: TRBD1 (5 bases). The V end was cut by 5 bases, the J end by 4 bases, with 20 bases between. This CDR3 comprises 16 residues. Per germline, CDR1 SGHTA and CDR2 FQGNSA. Here the CDR3 reads CASSQLGHGGGYGYTF. The CDR3 DNA follows: TGTGCCAGCAGCCAACTGGGCCACGGTGGGGGCTATGGCTACACCTTC.

This clonotype was observed a handful of times. Here the CDR3 reads CASSRWPSGNDGEQFF. The CDR3 DNA is TGTGCCAGCAGCCGTTGGCCTAGCGGGAATGACGGTGAGCAGTTCTTC. V is TRBV6-1 and J is TRBJ2-1, with TRBD2 identical over 9 bases. This CDR3 is built from 16 residues. J lost 9 bases, V lost 6 bases, and 15 bases had no gene match. The germline V gene encodes CDR1 MNHNS and CDR2 SASEGT.

The genes are TRBV5-1 and TRBJ2-1; 11 bases match TRBD1. Germline V gives CDR1 SGHRS, CDR2 YFSETQ. Unmatched junction bases numbered 7, after V lost 0 bases and J lost 5 bases. The CDR3 totals 17 residues. The CDR3 region is CASSLEGLGQGDNEQFF. Here the CDR3 DNA reads TGCGCCAGCAGCTTGGAGGGTTTGGGACAGGGGGACAATGAGCAGTTCTTC.

This clonotype has at least ten counts. The chain is built from TRBV6-4 and TRBJ2-1, with 16 bases matching TRBD2. Germline V gene lookup returns CDR1 MRHNA and CDR2 SNTAGT. The CDR3 loop spans 22 amino acids. V trimming: 8 bases; J trimming: 0 bases; junction bases outside the gene matches: 19. In DNA, the CDR3 is TGTGCCAGCCGTCCCAGGCCGCCGGGACTAGCGGGAGGGGGAAGCTCCTACAATGAGCAGTTCTTC. Translated, it gives CASRPRPPGLAGGGSSYNEQFF.

This clonotype showed up just a few times. V usage is TRBV20-1 and J usage is TRBJ2-7, with a possible D match to TRBD1 (5 bases). The length of the CDR3 is 13 residues. V was pared by 6 bases and J by 5 bases, with 17 bases between. The germline V gene has CDR1 DFQATT and CDR2 SNEGSKA (reference sequence). In nucleotides, the CDR3 is TGCAGTGCCCAGGGTGGAGAGGTCCACGAGCAGTACTTC. It specifies CSAQGGEVHEQYF.

For this clonotype: Being one base from a much bigger clone, this may be a read error. The V call is TRBV12-3 or TRBV12-4, the J call TRBJ2-7, with D maybe TRBD2 (5 bases). The CDR3 is made up of 13 amino acids. CDR3 in DNA: TGTGCCAGTAGCTTTTTGTCAGACTACAAGCAGTACTTC. It is translated as CASSFLSDYKQYF.

Ten or more counts support this clonotype. This rearrangement joins TRBV20-1 to TRBJ1-1; maybe TRBD1 (6 bases). The length of the CDR3 is 15 residues. CDR1 is DFQATT and CDR2 is SNEGSKA in the germline V gene (reference sequence). The V end lost 5 bases, the J end lost 0 bases, and 16 bases lay between the germline ends. The CDR3 is CSAVGGARMNTEAFF. The CDR3 DNA sequence: TGCAGTGCTGTGGGGGGGGCACGGATGAACACTGAAGCTTTCTTT.

This clonotype showed up just a few times. V gene TRBV7-2 combines with J gene TRBJ2-2; D not resolved. CDR3 length: 15 amino acids. The V and J ends lost 5 bases and 5 bases respectively, with 15 bases between them. Germline V gene lookup returns CDR1 SGHTA and CDR2 FQGNSA. In DNA form, the CDR3 reads TGTGCCAGCAGCCCACGGGCCTCGCGAACCGGGGAGCTGTTTTTT. Its protein is CASSPRASRTGELFF.

The chain uses TRBV28 and TRBJ2-1; 12 nucleotides agree with TRBD2. This CDR3 is built from 19 residues. Germline CDR1 and CDR2: MDHEN and SYDVKM. V lost 11 bases to trimming and J lost 0 bases; unmatched junction nucleotides: 17. CDR3: CALSFPRTSGMSSYNEQFF. The CDR3 DNA reads TGTGCCCTCAGTTTCCCCCGGACTAGCGGGATGAGCTCCTACAATGAGCAGTTCTTC. Full variable domain (rest looked up from reference TRBV28 and TRBJ2-1): DVKVTQSSRYLVKRTGEKVFLECVQDMDHENMFWYRQDPGLGLRLIYFSYDVKMKEKGDIPEGYSVSREKKERFSLILESASTNQTSMYLCALSFPRTSGMSSYNEQFFGPGTRLTVL.

This chain links TRBV5-6 with TRBJ2-1; tentative D call: TRBD1 (8 bases). The CDR3 is 14 residues long. V was clipped by 3 bases and J by 6 bases, with 13 bases between them. Germline CDR1 and CDR2: SGHDT and YYEEEE. The CDR3 region is CASSWGGTGNEQFF. In DNA form, the CDR3 reads TGTGCCAGCAGCTGGGGGGGGACAGGCAATGAGCAGTTCTTC.

The chain has TRBV7-8 and TRBJ2-3; TRBD2 agrees at 8 bases. The germline gives CDR1 SGHVS, CDR2 FQNEAQ. This CDR3 has 17 amino acids. The ends lost 5 bases at V and 0 bases at J; junction bases unmatched: 10. CDR3 loop: CASSHRGLADSTDTQYF. The CDR3 DNA is TGTGCCAGCAGCCACCGAGGACTAGCAGATAGCACAGATACGCAGTATTTT.

J is TRBJ1-4 and V is TRBV12-3 or TRBV12-4, with D hard to call. V lost 6 bases and J 7 bases, leaving 12 bases between the germline ends. This CDR3 has 13 amino acids. DNA for the CDR3: TGTGCCAGCAGGACGGGAGTGGGTGAAAAACTGTTTTTT. Translation gives CASRTGVGEKLFF.

In this sample, this clonotype turned up a few times. V is TRBV10-3 and J is TRBJ2-1, with D maybe TRBD2 (7 bases). This CDR3 is 13 amino acids long. The V gene lost 10 bases and the J gene lost 8 bases, with 18 bases spanning the gap. CDR1 ENHRY and CDR2 SYGVKD come from the germline V gene. Here the CDR3 DNA reads TGTGCCACCCTTCGGGGGGCCGCGGATGAGCAGTTCTTC. This translates into CATLRGAADEQFF.

On this clonotype: One end of the junction does not line up with germline, which may come from a read error. The chain couples TRBV24-1 to TRBJ1-2; D possibly corresponds to TRBD1 (5 bases). Per the germline V gene, CDR1 is KGHDR and CDR2 is SFDVKD. This CDR3 is 11 amino acids long. The CDR3 nucleotides read TGTGCCACCAGTGGGGGGGATGGCGACACCTTC. This gives the protein CATSGGDGDTF.

The V and J genes are TRBV29-1 and TRBJ1-2, with D tentatively TRBD1 (5 bases). Trimming removed 6 bases at V and 4 bases at J, with 18 bases between. Germline V gene sequence: CDR1 SQVTM, CDR2 ANQGSEA. The CDR3 has 14 amino acids. CDR3: CSVPPLGTFYGYTF. In nucleotides, the CDR3 is TGCAGCGTCCCCCCACTAGGGACTTTCTATGGCTACACCTTC.

This clonotype has a handful of counts. The chain employs TRBV6-1 and TRBJ2-1, with D uncertain. The CDR3 sequence is 15 residues long. Germline CDR1 and CDR2: MNHNS and SASEGT. Trimming removed 2 bases at V and 5 bases at J, with 13 bases between. CDR3 sequence reads: CASSEWTRRNNEQFF. The DNA for the CDR3 is TGTGCCAGCAGTGAATGGACCCGGCGCAACAATGAGCAGTTCTTC.

The V gene is TRBV6-5, the J gene TRBJ2-1; D ambiguous. The germline V gene has CDR1 MNHEY and CDR2 SVGAGI. This CDR3 has 15 residues. V was clipped by 4 bases and J by 3 bases, with 13 bases between them. Here the CDR3 reads CASSSPSAVYNEQFF. For the CDR3, the DNA is TGTGCCAGCAGTTCCCCCTCTGCGGTCTACAATGAGCAGTTCTTC.

This clonotype has more than one count but fewer than ten. J is TRBJ1-1 and V is TRBV6-1; 8 nucleotides line up with TRBD1. V lost 6 bases to trimming and J lost 4 bases; unmatched junction nucleotides: 4. Germline CDR1 MNHNS, CDR2 SASEGT. CDR3 length equals 13 residues. This CDR3 is CASRPQGATEAFF. CDR3 nucleotide sequence: TGTGCCAGCAGACCTCAGGGGGCCACTGAAGCTTTCTTT.

This clonotype was detected only a few times. The chain uses TRBV3-1 and TRBJ1-1; a weak D match, TRBD1 (6 bases). The CDR3 spans 17 residues. Germline V lookup: CDR1 LGHDT, CDR2 YNNKEL (reference sequence). Trimming took 3 bases from V and 4 from J, leaving 21 bases between them. The CDR3: CASSHGDLGQTTTEAFF. The CDR3, as DNA: TGTGCCAGCAGCCATGGGGATTTAGGACAGACGACCACTGAAGCTTTCTTT.

The chain combines TRBV11-2 with TRBJ2-1; 8 bases align to TRBD2. Germline V gene lookup returns CDR1 SGHAT and CDR2 FQNNGV. The CDR3 consists of 15 residues. V dropped 2 bases and J dropped 7; count of bases not matched to a gene: 7. This chain's CDR3 is CASSLRGGFGNEQFF. Here the CDR3 DNA reads TGTGCCAGCAGCTTACGGGGGGGCTTTGGAAATGAGCAGTTCTTC.

The rearrangement joins TRBV18 to TRBJ2-3; 9 bases fit TRBD1. Trimming removed 3 bases from V and 2 bases from J; junction bases left unmatched: 3. Germline CDR1 KGHSH, CDR2 LQKENI. The CDR3 runs to 15 residues. The CDR3 DNA reads as TGTGCCAGCTCACCGGGACAGGGCCTCACAGATACGCAGTATTTT. Its translation is CASSPGQGLTDTQYF. The whole variable domain, filled in from reference TRBV18 and TRBJ2-3, reads NAGVMQNPRHLVRRRGQEARLRCSPMKGHSHVYWYRQLPEEGLKFMVYLQKENIIDESGMPKERFSAEFPKEGPSILRIQQVVRGDSAAYFCASSPGQGLTDTQYFGPGTRLTVL.

This clonotype was recorded a few times. V is TRBV7-9 and J is TRBJ1-2, with D perhaps TRBD1 (5 bases). The CDR3 is 14 amino acids. Between the trimmed V and J ends, which lost 5 bases and 8 bases, there was a span of 18 bases. CDR1 and CDR2 (germline): SEHNR, FQNEAQ (reference sequence). CDR3 nucleotides: TGTGCCAGCAGCCCACCCGGGGGTGTTGGCGGCTACACCTTC. Translating it yields CASSPPGGVGGYTF.